This T cell receptor (beta chain) is from a study of cytomegalovirus exposure and HLA in healthy donors (dated 2017 in TCRdb). Broadly, across the study: An earlier analysis of approximately 640 of the donors reported 250 to 300 Gb of sequence data and some 120 million unique TCR beta sequences from 150 million to 200 million T cells. An early release covering roughly 640 HLA-typed donors comprised 300 to 350 gigabases of sequencing data and roughly 85 million unique TCR sequences. Genome-wide SNP genotypes for about three fifths of the roughly 670 donors were used in a later genetic analysis, which treated that subset as a discovery cohort. Donor age, sex, ethnicity and CMV serostatus were compiled alongside the repertoire data. Typing coverage differed by locus: A, B, C, DRB1 and DQB1 were typed in about 629-630 donors, DQA1 in about 510, DPA1 in 600 to 610, and DPB1 in 400 to 480. Both class I and class II loci were covered by HLA typing, at four-digit resolution. The study was designed to test whether signatures of past pathogen exposure could be identified by cataloging public T cell receptors. Besides the first cohort of 500 to 700 subjects, a separate validation cohort made up of 120 different subjects was used. Among the approximately 430 genotyped donors, approximately 76% belonged to the genetic ancestry cluster associated with self-reported Caucasian donors. High-throughput TCR immunosequencing, statistical association of individual TCRs with disease status, and machine learning were combined to predict cytomegalovirus infection status. Rather than drawing on any new phenotypic data, the later analysis identified candidate immune exposures from TCR beta sequences and the way those sequences occurred across donors. All discovery cohort repertoires had been generated using a single sequencing platform. A later analysis re-analyzed previously published TCR beta repertoires from 500 to 700 donors and added high-resolution HLA genotyping to study TCR occurrence patterns. Because of strong linkage in the cohort, 5 or 6 DR-DQ haplotypes were treated as single units for association and clustering. In an earlier analysis of roughly 540 of the donors, high-throughput TCR beta sequencing was used to judge whether each TCR beta V gene segment behaved as functional or pseudogenic. Among 398 genotyped donors of the cohort, an average of 235,054 unique TCR beta nucleotide sequences were sequenced per donor, about a sixth of them non-productive. The study used immunosequencing to profile the T cell repertoires of 666 subjects and linked those repertoires to cytomegalovirus serostatus. Broad study findings and their caveats: The authors suggested that the approach could potentially be extended to other disease states and immunological phenotypes. A further reported finding was that TCR beta sequences accurately predicted the HLA-A and HLA-B alleles for most subjects in the first cohort. A later analysis found that TCR association rates varied across HLA loci, with DRB1 alleles showing the most associated TCRs and HLA-C alleles the fewest. In an earlier analysis of 500 to 650 of the donors, most TCR beta V segments appeared in productive rearrangements about 87% or about 30% of the time, broadly matching IMGT annotations. CMV serostatus was the only immune exposure information available for the cohort. A later analysis found that most CMV-associated TCR beta chains appeared HLA-restricted, with HLA associations seemingly driven largely by CMV exposure. Because HLA typing was missing for some donors at each locus, association tests included only the typed subset. An association between a missense DCLRE1C variant and V-gene and J-gene trimming of TCR beta chains was found in a later genetic analysis and replicated in an independent cohort. Assigning TCR associations to individual alleles was difficult when HLA alleles, especially DR and DQ, strongly co-occurred. Because counts were too low, some 16 rarely observed V segments, including chromosome 9 orphons, were excluded from the earlier analysis of 587 of the donors. Compared with the roughly 670-donor mean, donors in an Asian-associated ancestry cluster had fewer N-insertions in productive TCRs, according to a later genetic analysis. The sequencing pipeline was judged likely to have produced a cluster of highly shared sequence variants as a technical artifact. Cytomegalovirus status was reported to be diagnosed by the classifier with high specificity and sensitivity in both the original and validation cohorts. The presence/absence analyses assumed that sequencing depth was roughly uniform across donors, and that assumption may not be true. In vitro tests confirmed that a few of the cytomegalovirus-associated TCR beta chains recognize cytomegalovirus antigens. A later analysis associated approximately 17,000 TCR beta sequences with specific HLA alleles at a false discovery rate of 0.05. A later analysis reported that several top co-occurrence clusters appeared linked to parvovirus B19, influenza, CMV and Epstein-Barr virus. The study listed 150 to 200 TCR beta chains as associated with cytomegalovirus. Only TCR beta chains were sequenced in this cohort, and the absence of alpha or paired-chain data limited detectable features. Most TCR sequences were seen in very few donors, while some public TCRs were found in many individuals. Linkage disequilibrium might explain the correlated functional status among segregating V segments, but an unknown experimental factor could not be excluded. Because the 87-base-pair reads could not distinguish some IMGT-functional V segments, including TRBV6-2 and TRBV6-3, those segments were excluded. Compared with equally common non-associated chains, HLA-associated TCR beta chains in a later analysis were more clonally expanded and had lower generation probabilities.

Preparation of the library involved the immunoSEQ multiplex PCR assay. For the multiplex PCR, a mixture combining 60 forward primers for TCR Vbeta segments and 13 reverse primers for TCR Jbeta segments was used. The CDR3 region of rearranged TCR beta genes was amplified from genomic DNA with a multiplex PCR assay. The Illumina HiSeq System was used to sequence the amplified TCR beta libraries as 87-base-pair reads. The paper's processing steps were these. Across the roughly 600 repertoires, a later analysis counted 60 million to 90 million unique TCR beta chains, around 11 million of which were shared by at least two donors. Raw reads were error-corrected and collapsed into unique sequences with a nearest-neighbor algorithm that merged closely related sequences to remove PCR and sequencing errors. Alignment of CDR3 sequences to IMGT reference sequences was used to assign V, D and J gene segments. For a sequence to be retained, a match of at least six nucleotides was required to both a V gene segment and a J gene segment. Rearrangements were called productive when the CDR3 lacked stop codons and stayed in frame with V and J; all others were non-productive. CDR3 was defined by IMGT convention, running from the second conserved V-encoded cysteine to the conserved J-encoded phenylalanine. The earlier analysis of about 500 of the donors excluded sequences that lacked an unambiguous match to a single V gene segment. An earlier analysis of 450 to 650 of the donors called V segments functional above 56.7% productive rearrangements and segregating when the between-donor standard deviation exceeded 5%. A statistical classification framework was built for diagnosing cytomegalovirus status from the catalog of TCR beta chain sequences. V and J gene assignment, in a later analysis, came from comparing TCR nucleotide sequences with IMGT/GENE-DB human TR gene sequences. A later analysis assigned CDR3 sequences and most-parsimonious VDJ recombination scenarios with the TCRdist pipeline. In a later analysis, every TCR beta chain was defined by the combination of its CDR3 amino acid sequence and its V-gene family, and reads without a unique V-gene family were dropped. As a way to deal with suspected cross-contamination and a sequencing artifact, a later analysis dropped roughly 620 nucleotide sequences that were highly shared and had low generation probability. In a later analysis, a clonal expansion index was calculated for each public chain from normalized within-repertoire ranks of inferred template counts. A later analysis computed generation probabilities with a VDJ recombination model fitted to out-of-frame rearrangements, and checked the results against IGoR. In a later analysis, TCR-TCR, TCR-HLA and TCR-CMV co-occurrence was scored with hypergeometric tests, and a repertoire-size bias correction was applied to TCR pairs. False discovery rates were estimated in a later analysis by permuting HLA or CMV assignments 20 times. In a later analysis, co-occurring TCRs were grouped using DBSCAN, with TCRdist sequence similarity added in when clustering inside HLA-allele-positive subsets. Co-occurrence clustering excluded repertoires with fewer than 30,000 or more than 120,000 public chains, plus five with anomalous nucleotide sharing. TCRdb obtained this table from immuneACCESS and retained in-frame rearrangements with V and J assigned. These tables miss some clones; where compared with another copy, unresolved V genes account for less than half of the shortfall, and the remainder is unexplained. The DNA gave D and trimming, while V, J and clone size come from that table. In all, the sample holds 140,000 to 150,000 clones, and 79% of those were seen once. In total, the top ten clones hold around 6.7% of the sample.

In regard to this clone: Its antigen is not yet known. No much larger clone is present one base from it, and per-base qualities are unavailable.

The cohort consisted of 600 to 750 healthy bone marrow donors. At the time of sampling, all cohort members were nominally healthy, though unrecorded immune exposures were likely present. The donor tested CMV seropositive and was one of the 289 seropositive cohort members. A peripheral blood sample was provided by each donor, and peripheral blood mononuclear cells were used for TCR beta sequencing. The Qiagen DNeasy Blood Extraction Kit was used to extract genomic DNA from the blood cell samples. CDR1 and CDR2 were assigned from the germline V gene as MGHRA and YSYEKL. V and J are trimmed by 2 bases and 4 bases, and the gene matches miss 9 bases of the junction. CDR3 length: 16 amino acids, cysteine to phenylalanine. Only the CDR3 part of the read is kept: 48 bases, read in frame from the first base.

The sequencing input was PBMCs. This sequence was found in a woman in her 40s in good health and CMV-seropositive. Recombination linked TRBV4-1 to TRBJ1-2; 8 junctional bases match TRBD1. CDR3 sequence: CASSQQGAGVVYGYTF. The DNA sequence is TGCGCCAGCAGCCAACAGGGGGCGGGGGTAGTCTATGGCTACACCTTC.